This T cell receptor (beta chain) was profiled in a study of shared clonotypes between healthy human individuals (TCRdb year 2020). About the full investigation: A couple of women and a few men aged 18 to 49 years were included in the cohort. For each donor, CD4 naive and CD4 memory were each run on three plates, CD8 naive on two plates, and CD8 memory on one plate. The study deeply sequenced blood TCR repertoires of about 5 healthy adults to estimate repertoire size and the extent of clonotype sharing between individuals. To increase sequencing depth and limit assay-specific biases, TCR repertoire library preparation and sequencing were carried out by different laboratories using diverse techniques. Between about 0.94 and 8.9 billion PBMCs per donor were obtained by leukapheresis.

The junction shows trimming of 6 bases on V and 6 bases on J, plus 15 bases between the germline ends. The germline V gene (reference sequence) gives CDR1 as MNHNY and CDR2 as SVGAGI. There are 13 amino acids in the CDR3, from cysteine to phenylalanine inclusive. Just CDR3 DNA is preserved here, 39 bases in frame from base 1. Study-level results and caveats: Compared with non-shared clonotypes, clonotypes shared by all four sorted-subset donors had higher generation probabilities. Sampling was limited to blood, and TCR repertoires in tissue likely differ from TCR repertoires in blood. Rarefaction of sorted-subset datasets indicated incomplete sequencing despite the large sequencing depth. The small number of donors limited the genetic and exposure-history diversity represented. Sharing across a handful of donors was observed for about 5% of naive CD4, 3% to 3.5% of naive CD8, 2.3% of memory CD4, and around 0.44% of memory CD8 clonotypes. Larger estimated clonotype richness was generally found for naive subsets than for memory subsets. Pairwise subsampling led to the expectation that sequencing depth would affect the degree of clonotype sharing among donors.

For the CD8 naive samples, CD45RO-negative cells were positively selected for CCR7, yielding a CD45RA+CCR7+ population from which TemRA cells were excluded. The donors were healthy, HIV-negative adults who had no recently reported acute infections or vaccinations. Every donor was a Caucasian adult living in Nashville, Tennessee, USA. Blood was collected by leukapheresis, and PBMCs were isolated by Ficoll-Histopaque density gradient centrifugation and then cryopreserved in liquid nitrogen vapor phase. Analytical flow cytometry was used to check the purity and quantity of every magnetically sorted T cell population. From each sorted fraction, genomic DNA was isolated and quantified by UV absorbance on a Nanodrop 2000c. To note about this clone: The target of this receptor is not known. Qualities for individual bases were not recorded, and no much larger clone is one base off.

Using the deep immunoSEQ assay, TCR CDR3 regions were amplified from genomic DNA by multiplex PCR. For each cell subset, the extracted genomic DNA was distributed evenly across all wells of several immunoSEQ 96-well plates, and each plate served as one replicate. For sorted subsets, each replicate PCR was loaded with roughly 200 ng genomic DNA, equivalent to 25,000 to 35,000 T cell genomes. Purified libraries were measured with a Qubit 3.0 fluorometer, size-checked on a Bioanalyzer 2100, and measured again with the KAPA Library Quantification kit. Every immunoSEQ 96-well plate was sequenced on a separate single-read 150-cycle Illumina NextSeq 550 flow cell. Concerning the study's data processing: The immunoSEQ output contained only junctional sequences without quality scores, so filtering could not match that applied to full-length reads. Sequences were annotated with PyIR, a Python wrapper for IgBLAST v1.9, and V/J genes and CDR3 were assigned using IMGT germline references. Reads were filtered out if the reads had weak V/J assignments (E-value above 1e-6), no CDR3, stop codons, out-of-frame junctions, or ambiguous translated residues. A V3J clonotype was defined by an identical inferred V gene, J gene, and CDR3 amino acid sequence. Percentage overlap between repertoires was calculated by dividing the number of shared unique clonotypes by the size of the smaller repertoire. RTK rarefaction, the Chao1 estimator, and Recon v2.1 estimates of unobserved clonotypes were used to assess repertoire richness. OLGA was used to compute generation probabilities for all TCRbeta clonotypes that the gDNA method yielded from a few donors. TCRdb provides this immuneACCESS table in a form limited to in-frame rearrangements. Some clones are lacking; in checked studies, under half of them reflect an unresolved V gene, and why the rest are absent is not known. Clone size and V and J calls were adopted from that table, with D and trimming inferred from the DNA. The sample records about 820,000 clones, around 92% of which are singletons. 24% of the sample goes to the ten largest clones.

Sequencing was carried out using naive CD8+ T cells sorted from blood. The cell subset or site label here, explained by the study, means: CD45RA+CCR7+. This chain joins TRBV6-6 to TRBJ2-7; the best D guess is TRBD1, with 6 bases matching. This receptor was identified in a man aged 25 to 40 in good health. The base sequence is TGTGCCAGCAGAAACAGGGATTTCAGCGAGCAGTACTTC. This gives the protein CASRNRDFSEQYF.